This T cell receptor beta chain was recorded in a study of beta chain features in type 1 diabetes. With regard to this clone: The antigen is undetermined.

The whole isolated RNA underwent reverse transcription, so sequencing captured expressed TCRB transcripts. Clones were read by immunoSEQ multiplex PCR, and TCRdb kept only the in-frame ones, dropping some. The sample contains about 330,000 clones, approximately 10% of which appear only once. Overall study findings and caveats: There was a moderate but significant shortening of TCRB CDR3s in all four CD4+ subsets of Type 1 diabetes patients. Among patients, naive, central memory and Treg TCRB repertoires appeared more similar than among healthy donors.

V shed 0 bases and J 1 base; nucleotides not matched to a gene: 12. Germline V gives CDR1 SGDLS, CDR2 YYNGEE. The CDR3 covers 18 residues. Specimen: naive CD4+ T cells from blood. The rearrangement joins TRBV9 to TRBJ2-7, with 8 bases identical to TRBD1. The origin of this receptor is a woman in her thirties in good health. Here the CDR3 reads CASSVVGGTGFSSYEQYF. The CDR3, as DNA: TGTGCCAGCAGCGTAGTTGGGGGGACAGGTTTCTCTTCCTACGAGCAGTACTTC.